The 25 T cell receptor beta chains below were found in one sample sequenced in a study of CD8 T cells in ankylosing spondylitis. Study observations and caveats: Blood from ankylosing spondylitis patients appeared to carry a characteristic eight-variant TCR beta motif.

Antigens for these TCRs are unknown. TCRdb re-called the 5' RACE reads through MiXCR, storing one row per CDR3 protein. The table has 650,000 to 800,000 distinct CDR3 sequences, around 19% seen once. Sequencing used blood, either unsorted or a sorted T cell fraction (not recorded which). The receptors stem from a male donor with ankylosing spondylitis.

This clonotype was recorded a few times. The rearrangement links TRBV6-2 or TRBV6-3 to TRBJ2-1; 7 bases agree with TRBD2. The CDR3 is 16 residues long. Germline V CDR1 and CDR2: MNHEY, SVGEGT. The J segment lost 10 bases and the V segment lost 7 bases, leaving 19 bases of the junction unmatched. The CDR3 reads CASTSSGLGVFPEQFF. The CDR3 DNA reads as TGTGCCAGCACCTCTTCCGGACTAGGGGTCTTTCCCGAGCAGTTCTTC.

Here the CDR3 reads CASSFEVARNEQFF. The CDR3 DNA is TGCGCCAGCAGCTTTGAGGTAGCGCGCAATGAGCAGTTCTTC. The V gene is TRBV5-1, the J gene TRBJ2-1; tentatively, D is TRBD2 (5 bases). This CDR3 is built from 14 residues. Germline loops: CDR1 SGHRS, CDR2 YFSETQ. V was clipped by 2 bases and J by 6 bases, with 12 bases between them.

This clonotype turned up a few times. The chain recombines TRBV11-2 with TRBJ2-2; D unclear. Germline assignment: CDR1 SGHAT and CDR2 FQNNGV. The CDR3 sequence is 15 residues long. Trimming shortened V by 2 bases and J by 1 base, and 8 bases separated the two germline ends. The chain's CDR3 is CASSLRWKNTGELFF. CDR3 DNA sequence: TGTGCCAGCAGCTTACGCTGGAAGAACACCGGGGAGCTGTTTTTT. The variable domain in full, with the rest retrieved from reference TRBV11-2 and TRBJ2-2, is EAGVAQSPRYKIIEKRQSVAFWCNPISGHATLYWYQQILGQGPKLLIQFQNNGVVDDSQLPKDRFSAERLKGVDSTLKIQPAKLEDSAVYLCASSLRWKNTGELFFGEGSRLTVL.

This clonotype has only a few counts. The gene calls are TRBV13 and TRBJ2-2; no definite D call. With 3 bases removed from V and 0 bases from J, the gap between germline ends came to 14 bases. CDR1 and CDR2 (germline): PRHDT, FYEKMQ (reference sequence). This CDR3 has 17 residues. This CDR3 is CASSFIGKDANTGELFF. The CDR3 region has the DNA TGTGCCAGCAGCTTTATAGGTAAAGACGCGAACACCGGGGAGCTGTTTTTT.

This clonotype was found a few times. The chain employs TRBV29-1 and TRBJ1-1; D is possibly TRBD1 (6 bases). V shed 7 bases and J shed 0 bases, with 12 bases lying between them. The CDR3 length is 13 residues. Looked up from germline, CDR1 is SQVTM and CDR2 is ANQGSEA. Here the CDR3 reads CSALGGLNTEAFF. CDR3 DNA sequence: TGCAGCGCCCTGGGGGGGCTGAACACTGAAGCTTTCTTT.

This clonotype was seen a few times. This chain connects TRBV7-2 to TRBJ2-5; no clear D. The CDR3 sequence is 12 residues long. Germline loops: CDR1 SGHTA, CDR2 FQGNSA. Trimming pared 1 base from V and 7 bases from J, leaving 7 bases between. CDR3: CASSLVTPTQYF. The CDR3 nucleotides are TGTGCCAGCAGCTTAGTAACGCCGACCCAGTACTTC.

This clonotype was counted a few times. The chain links TRBV3-1 to TRBJ2-1; 9 bases fit TRBD2. The CDR3 length is 17 residues. The junction had 9 bases not matched to a gene; V was cut back by 1 base and J by 5 bases. Germline values: CDR1 LGHDT, CDR2 YNNKEL (reference sequence). CDR3 in DNA: TGTGCCAGCAGCCAAGGCCTCCTAGCGGGACGCGACAATGAGCAGTTCTTC. Amino acids: CASSQGLLAGRDNEQFF.

The chain couples TRBV21-1 to TRBJ2-7. TRBV21-1 is flagged as a pseudogene. The CDR3 covers 15 residues. For the CDR3, the DNA is TGTGCCAGCAGCAAAAAGGTGGAGACGCCCTACGAGCAGTACTTC. Translating it yields CASSKKVETPYEQYF.

The sample holds a few counts of this clonotype. The chain employs TRBV30 and TRBJ1-3, with D possibly being TRBD1 (5 bases). The CDR3 is made up of 13 amino acids. CDR1 is GTSNPN and CDR2 is SVGIG in the germline V gene (reference sequence). Deletions cut 8 bases from V and 4 bases from J, with 15 bases between. The CDR3 loop reads CALDGTPGNTIYF. CDR3 in DNA: TGTGCCCTGGACGGGACTCCCGGAAACACCATATATTTT.

This clonotype was seen a few times. This chain links TRBV3-1 with TRBJ2-5, with 12 positions matching TRBD2. The germline V gene encodes CDR1 LGHDT and CDR2 YNNKEL (reference sequence). The CDR3 consists of 14 residues. V lost 5 bases and J lost 5; bases outside the gene matches: 3. CDR3 DNA: TGTGCCAGCAGCTGGACTAGCGGGGCTGAGACCCAGTACTTC. Amino acid sequence: CASSWTSGAETQYF.

This clonotype was detected a few times. The gene calls are TRBV4-3 and TRBJ2-1; the match to TRBD2 covers 10 bases. The CDR3 consists of 15 residues. The germline CDR1 and CDR2 sequences are LGHNA and YSLEER. V lost 1 base and J lost 5; bases outside the gene matches: 2. Here the CDR3 DNA reads TGCGCCAGCAGCCAAGGAAGCGGGAGGGACAATGAGCAGTTCTTC. The encoded protein is CASSQGSGRDNEQFF.

This clonotype appeared a few times. V usage is TRBV4-3 and J usage is TRBJ2-1; D is perhaps TRBD1 or TRBD2 (5 bases each). V was shortened by 4 bases and J by 1 base, with 17 bases between the two germline ends. There are 17 residues in the CDR3. Germline CDR1 LGHNA, CDR2 YSLEER. The CDR3 loop is CASSRTSTGPSYNEQFF. In nucleotides, the CDR3 is TGCGCCAGCAGCCGCACTAGTACAGGCCCGTCCTACAATGAGCAGTTCTTC.

The chain employs TRBV6-1 and TRBJ2-1; 7 bases fit TRBD2. Losses at the gene ends were 6 bases for V and 4 bases for J; bases not matched to a gene: 12. This CDR3 region has 16 residues. The germline gives CDR1 MNHNS, CDR2 SASEGT. The CDR3 DNA sequence: TGTGCCAGCAGGTCCCTCTGGCGGGAGCTATACAATGAGCAGTTCTTC. As protein: CASRSLWRELYNEQFF.

Written as DNA, the CDR3 is TGCAGTGCTAGAGACCGGGACAGGTTGCAAGAGACCCAGTACTTC. This gives the protein CSARDRDRLQETQYF. The chain links TRBV20-1 to TRBJ2-5, with 8 bases that match TRBD1. Germline V lookup: CDR1 DFQATT, CDR2 SNEGSKA (reference sequence). V shed 0 bases, J shed 2 bases, and the junction held 5 bases outside the gene matches. CDR3 length: 15 amino acids.

This clonotype was seen a handful of times. J is TRBJ2-6 and V is TRBV5-1; tentative D call: TRBD1 (6 bases). Germline V gene sequence: CDR1 SGHRS, CDR2 YFSETQ. This CDR3 is built from 15 residues. Trimming pared 4 bases from V and 4 bases from J, leaving 12 bases between. CDR3 loop: CASSRQEQGANVLTF. CDR3 sequence (DNA): TGCGCCAGCAGCCGACAGGAGCAAGGGGCCAACGTCCTGACTTTC.

This chain links TRBV7-9 with TRBJ1-4; maybe TRBD1 (5 bases). The CDR3 totals 12 residues. The germline V and J ends were trimmed by 2 bases and 11 bases, with 9 bases remaining between them. Germline loops: CDR1 SEHNR, CDR2 FQNEAQ (reference sequence). The DNA for the CDR3 is TGTGCCAGCAGCTTAAATGGGGACAAACTGTTTTTT. It codes for CASSLNGDKLFF.

V and J are TRBV12-3 or TRBV12-4 and TRBJ2-5; unclear D gene. Deletions cut 5 bases from V and 5 bases from J, with 15 bases between. The CDR3 has 14 residues. The chain's CDR3 is CASSPDPPGETQYF. In nucleotides, the CDR3 is TGTGCCAGCAGTCCCGACCCCCCCGGGGAGACCCAGTACTTC.

The chain employs TRBV20-1 and TRBJ2-2; D unclear. Trimming pared 6 bases from V and 0 bases from J, leaving 8 bases between. The CDR3 extends over 13 amino acids. Germline V gene data show CDR1 as DFQATT and CDR2 as SNEGSKA (reference sequence). CDR3 sequence: CSAPPPNTGELFF. The CDR3 DNA reads as TGCAGTGCCCCCCCTCCGAACACCGGGGAGCTGTTTTTT.

This chain links TRBV5-1 with TRBJ2-1; the D gene could be TRBD1 or TRBD2 (6 bases each). V gave up 4 bases and J gave up 12 bases, with 17 bases separating them. Per the germline V gene, CDR1 is SGHRS and CDR2 is YFSETQ. The length of the CDR3 is 13 residues. This chain's CDR3 is CASSRGESLVQFF. CDR3 nucleotides: TGCGCCAGCAGCAGGGGGGAGTCCTTGGTGCAGTTCTTC.

This chain uses TRBV5-6 with TRBJ2-3; possibly TRBD2 for D (6 bases). Looked up from germline, CDR1 is SGHDT and CDR2 is YYEEEE. Trimming took 4 bases from V and 2 from J, leaving 14 bases between them. The CDR3 is 15 amino acids. CDR3 DNA: TGTGCCAGCAGCCCTGGAGGAGGGTTCACAGATACGCAGTATTTT. This translates into CASSPGGGFTDTQYF. Complete variable domain (other parts from reference TRBV5-6 and TRBJ2-3): DAGVTQSPTHLIKTRGQQVTLRCSPKSGHDTVSWYQQALGQGPQFIFQYYEEEERQRGNFPDRFSGHQFPNYSSELNVNALLLGDSALYLCASSPGGGFTDTQYFGPGTRLTVL.

This clonotype showed up just a few times. This chain connects TRBV12-3 or TRBV12-4 to TRBJ2-1, with 8 bases that match TRBD1. The CDR3 covers 16 residues. V lost 3 bases and J lost 6; bases outside the gene matches: 10. The CDR3 region is CASSFPRDRPANEQFF. In nucleotides, the CDR3 is TGTGCCAGCAGTTTTCCCCGGGACAGGCCGGCCAATGAGCAGTTCTTC.

The table lists this clonotype with many counts. The chain combines TRBV6-1 with TRBJ1-1; no clear D. Germline-derived CDR1 and CDR2 are MNHNS and SASEGT. The CDR3 sequence is 13 residues long. The ends were cut back, 6 bases at V and 0 bases at J, with 8 bases in the middle. The CDR3 DNA is TGTGCCAGCAGGGTGGCCGTGAACACTGAAGCTTTCTTT. Protein sequence: CASRVAVNTEAFF.

The chain uses TRBV29-1 and TRBJ2-1; D ambiguous. There are 15 residues in the CDR3. V gave up 4 bases and J gave up 3 bases, with 16 bases separating them. Germline V gene lookup returns CDR1 SQVTM and CDR2 ANQGSEA. Here the CDR3 DNA reads TGCAGCGTTGTGGTTCCCGTGCTGGGCTACAATGAGCAGTTCTTC. Translating it yields CSVVVPVLGYNEQFF.

The chain joins TRBV2 to TRBJ2-3; 14 bases agree with TRBD2. V shed 7 bases and J 6 bases; nucleotides not matched to a gene: 6. The CDR3 has 15 amino acids. Germline V gene data show CDR1 as SNHLY and CDR2 as FYNNEI. The DNA for the CDR3 is TGTGCCAGCACTGGGACTAGCGGGGGCGGGGATACGCAGTATTTT. Translation gives CASTGTSGGGDTQYF.

This clonotype was seen just once. The chain couples TRBV30 to TRBJ1-1, with TRBD1 as a possible D gene (5 bases). The CDR3 sequence is 11 residues long. Germline CDR1 GTSNPN, CDR2 SVGIG (reference sequence). V gave up 2 bases and J gave up 7 bases, with 8 bases separating them. CDR3 region: CAWSRQFEAFF. In DNA, the CDR3 is TGTGCCTGGAGTAGACAGTTTGAAGCTTTCTTT.